This T cell receptor beta chain was captured by sequencing in a study of blood T cell repertoires in COVID-19 (dated by TCRdb to the early 2020s). The study in broad terms: The collaborator samples originated in the United States, Italy and Spain and spanned the acute and convalescent phases of COVID-19. The prospective study material was composed of cDNA or gDNA derived from T cells, B-cell-depleted T cells, or PBMCs. Deeply sampled blood TCRbeta repertoires from subjects exposed to, actively infected with, or recovered from COVID-19 were included in the dataset. The repertoires were made available in a free public database intended to serve as a resource for research on the immune response to SARS-CoV-2. The samples were drawn from the first 160 participants of the ongoing ImmuneRACE study and from some 1,300 subjects provided by 6 global collaborators. Nearly every sample came with metadata listing a de-identified subject ID, COVID-19 status, age in years and sex. Where available, HLA class I and class II types were obtained from metadata supplied by the sample provider rather than from assay-based typing. The full study reports these points: The amount of clinical and demographic metadata varied by source and participant and was provided uncurated.

The collaborating institutions used their own protocols to collect whole blood in K2EDTA tubes. For TCRbeta analysis, collaborator samples were shipped as frozen whole blood, as isolated PBMCs, or as DNA extracted from either sample type. The CDR1 and CDR2 encoded by the germline V gene are SGHRS and YFSETQ. The V end loses 4 bases and the J end loses 2 bases, and a stretch of 12 bases separates them. From the cysteine up to the phenylalanine, the CDR3 has a length of 15 residues. Only the CDR3 DNA stays, 45 bases, in frame from base 1. A note on this clone: Its antigen remains undetermined. Base quality data are lacking; no much larger clone is found one base away.

TCRbeta CDR3 regions were amplified from genomic DNA by means of the immunoSEQ Assay, a bias-controlled multiplex PCR. Processing in the source paper ran as follows. The number of nucleated cells in each sample was estimated from the amplification of reference gene primers within the assay. To quantify the absolute abundance of each unique TCRbeta CDR3 rearrangement, sequence reads were collapsed and filtered. For each sample, productive Simpson clonality was calculated by taking the square root of Simpson's diversity index across productive rearrangements. TCRdb limited this immuneACCESS table to in-frame rearrangements with V and J called. A share of clones is missing; checked studies link under half to unresolved V genes, and the rest is unexplained. The D gene and trimming were derived from the DNA, and the V and J assignments and clone size from that table. This sample lists hundreds of thousands of clones; roughly 85% were detected once. The ten largest make up 3% to 3.5% of the sample.

The receptor's source is a man between 18 and 29 years old with active or convalescent COVID-19. Material: peripheral blood. The chain employs TRBV5-1 and TRBJ2-2, and the D gene may be TRBD1, 6 bases matching. This receptor carries the CDR3 CASSPGTHNTGELFF. DNA sequence: TGCGCCAGCAGCCCCGGGACACATAACACCGGGGAGCTGTTTTTT.